A single sample gave rise to the 9 T cell receptor beta chains below, sequenced in a study of T cell repertoires in cytomegalovirus infection. Via MiXCR, TCRdb re-called the reads, giving one row per CDR3 protein. Among fewer than 650,000 distinct CDR3 sequences, approximately 40% were seen once, and the ten largest hold around 50%. Antigen specificity for these receptors is unknown. This material consisted of cultured PBMCs, taken from culture after CMV antigen stimulation. The receptors originated from a human donor in good health (CMV status not recorded). Some clones in this sample may be carry-over from other donors' samples.

The genes are TRBV18 and TRBJ1-5; TRBD1 matches 7 bases. The CDR3 is 14 amino acids. The germline V gene encodes CDR1 KGHSH and CDR2 LQKENI. Unmatched junction bases numbered 3, after V lost 2 bases and J lost 5 bases. The CDR3 reads CASSPYRGDQPQHF. CDR3 coding DNA: TGTGCCAGCTCACCATACAGGGGTGATCAGCCCCAGCATTTT.

This clonotype was seen a handful of times. The J gene is TRBJ2-1, the V gene TRBV12-3 or TRBV12-4; 7 nucleotides align to TRBD2. Germline trimming cut 2 bases from V and 10 bases from J; bases unmatched to any gene: 5. The length of the CDR3 is 13 residues. The DNA for the CDR3 is TGTGCCAGCAGTTTATCGACTAGCTTCGAGCAGTTCTTC. Amino acid sequence: CASSLSTSFEQFF.

The chain employs TRBV4-1 and TRBJ1-2, with TRBD1 matching 12 bases. This CDR3 has 17 residues. Germline V lookup: CDR1 MGHRA, CDR2 YSYEKL. V lost 1 base and J lost 4; bases outside the gene matches: 7. CDR3 sequence: CASSQGRGTGGLYGYTF. In nucleotides, the CDR3 is TGCGCCAGCAGCCAAGGGCGCGGGACAGGGGGCCTCTATGGCTACACCTTC.

This clonotype occurred a few times. The genes are TRBV19 and TRBJ2-7, with no clear D. The CDR3 has 15 residues. The germline V and J ends were trimmed by 3 bases and 0 bases, with 12 bases remaining between them. Per germline, CDR1 LNHDA and CDR2 SQIVND (reference sequence). CDR3 residues: CASSIGADSSYEQYF. The CDR3 nucleotides are TGTGCCAGTAGTATCGGTGCGGATAGCTCCTACGAGCAGTACTTC.

The V gene is TRBV11-2, the J gene TRBJ2-1; 7 bases line up with TRBD2. V was clipped by 5 bases and J by 7 bases; unmatched bases: 11. The germline gives CDR1 SGHAT, CDR2 FQNNGV. This CDR3 is built from 15 residues. CDR3 protein: CASSEGRAFRNEQFF. The CDR3 DNA is TGTGCCAGCAGCGAGGGGAGGGCCTTTCGTAATGAGCAGTTCTTC.

There are a few counts of this clonotype. The V call is TRBV7-2, the J call TRBJ2-1; possibly TRBD2 for D (8 bases). CDR3 length equals 15 residues. Germline assignment: CDR1 SGHTA and CDR2 FQGNSA. V lost 5 bases and J 6 bases, leaving 17 bases between the germline ends. CDR3 in DNA: TGTGCCAGCAGCACGACAGGGCTAGCGGGCAATGAGCAGTTCTTC. Its protein product is CASSTTGLAGNEQFF.

The chain carries TRBV19 and TRBJ2-5; D might be TRBD1 or TRBD2, each matching 6 bases. The CDR3 has 14 amino acids. Germline CDR1 is LNHDA and CDR2 is SQIVND (reference sequence). The V and J ends lost 4 bases and 3 bases respectively, with 12 bases between them. The CDR3 nucleotides are TGTGCCAGTAGTAGGGGGGCGCAGAAAGAGACCCAGTACTTC. Its translation is CASSRGAQKETQYF.

This clonotype occurred a few times. The gene calls are TRBV7-2 and TRBJ2-3, with D hard to call. This CDR3 is built from 12 residues. Trimming removed 5 bases from V and 3 bases from J, with 6 bases in between. Germline V gene data show CDR1 as SGHTA and CDR2 as FQGNSA. CDR3 residues: CASSHRTDTQYF. For the CDR3, the DNA is TGTGCCAGCAGCCACAGAACAGATACGCAGTATTTT.

The rearrangement links TRBV6-5 to TRBJ1-3, with 7 nucleotides matching TRBD1. The CDR3 has 13 amino acids. Germline values: CDR1 MNHEY, CDR2 SVGAGI. V trimming: 5 bases; J trimming: 7 bases; junction bases outside the gene matches: 5. The CDR3 DNA reads TGTGCCAGCAGTCGGGACAGTTTGAACACCATATATTTT. Protein sequence: CASSRDSLNTIYF.